The rows below give T cell receptor beta chains drawn from one sample of a study of cytomegalovirus exposure and HLA in healthy donors. Assay used: immunoSEQ multiplex PCR; TCRdb lists only in-frame clones, some missing. The sample data list 75,000 to 90,000 clones. The sequenced sample consisted of PBMCs. These receptors were obtained from a woman aged 55-70 years in good health and CMV-seronegative. CDR3s include the opening cysteine and the closing phenylalanine or tryptophan. Fields, in order: J gene, V gene, D gene, CDR3 DNA, CDR3 protein. A D gene is named only where the DNA matches it firmly.

>TRBJ2-1|TRBV21-1|.
TGTGCCAGCAGCCCATCTTATAGACTAGCGGGAGGATACAATGAGCAGTTCTTC
CASSPSYRLAGGYNEQFF
>TRBJ2-2|TRBV10-3|TRBD2
TGTGCCATCACTCCAGGTAGCGGGAGGATCGGGGAGCTGTTTTTT
CAITPGSGRIGELFF
>TRBJ2-3|TRBV18|TRBD2
TGTGCCAGCTCCCCACCTAGCGGGAGAAACACAGATACGCAGTATTTT
CASSPPSGRNTDTQYF
>TRBJ2-1|TRBV4-1|TRBD2
TGCGCCAGCAGCCAAGATAAAGGGACTAGCGCACTAAATGAGCAGTTCTTC
CASSQDKGTSALNEQFF
>TRBJ2-7|TRBV10-2|TRBD2
TGCGCCAGCAGTTTCCTAGCGGGTGGCTCCTACGAGCAGTACTTC
CASSFLAGGSYEQYF
>TRBJ2-7|TRBV2|.
TGTGCCAGCAGTGTCCCCGCCACCGGGATTAGCTCCTACGAGCAGTACTTC
CASSVPATGISSYEQYF
>TRBJ2-7|TRBV28|.
TGTGCCAGCAGCCCAACGGGACTTAGCTCCTACGAGCAGTACTTC
CASSPTGLSSYEQYF
>TRBJ2-1|TRBV6-1|TRBD2
TGTGCCAGCCGACCGGGACTAGCGGGCCGGAATGAGCAGTTCTTC
CASRPGLAGRNEQFF
>TRBJ2-3|TRBV28|.
TGTGCCAGCAGTTTAGGTGCGGGGAGCGGGTATACGCAGTATTTT
CASSLGAGSGYTQYF
>TRBJ1-5|TRBV7-9|.
TGTGCCAGCAGCCCCGCGGGCACGGGCAATCAGCCCCAGCATTTT
CASSPAGTGNQPQHF
>TRBJ2-1|TRBV14|TRBD2
TGTGCCAGCAGCGAAAGAGGGACTAAGGCTAGCGGGAGGGCCTACAATGAGCAGTTCTTC
CASSERGTKASGRAYNEQFF
>TRBJ1-5|TRBV7-9|TRBD1
TGTGCCAGCAGCTTCGGGACAGGTTCTAGCAATCAGCCCCAGCATTTT
CASSFGTGSSNQPQHF
>TRBJ2-7|TRBV4-2|TRBD2
TGTGCCAGCAGCCAACCTACGTGGACTAGCGGGACCTACGAGCAGTACTTC
CASSQPTWTSGTYEQYF
>TRBJ1-6|TRBV27|TRBD1
TGTGCCAGCAGTTTATCGACAGGGAGGAATTCACCCCTCCACTTT
CASSLSTGRNSPLHF
>TRBJ2-7|TRBV6-1|.
TGTGCCAGCAGTGAAGGCGGTCGCTCCTACGAGCAGTACTTC
CASSEGGRSYEQYF
>TRBJ2-1|TRBV7-2|.
TGTGCCAGCAGCGCAGCGGGACACGGGGGGGAGCAGTTCTTC
CASSAAGHGGEQFF
>TRBJ1-1|TRBV7-9|.
TGTGCCAGCAGCCAGGGAACTGAAGCTTTCTTT
CASSQGTEAFF
>TRBJ2-2|TRBV7-8|TRBD1
TGTGCCAGCAGCTTTCGCGGCGGGACAGGGTCCACCGGGGAGCTGTTTTTT
CASSFRGGTGSTGELFF
>TRBJ2-7|TRBV18|.
TGTGCCAGCTCACTCGGTCGGGGGTACGAGCAGTACTTC
CASSLGRGYEQYF
>TRBJ2-1|TRBV5-1|.
TGCGCCAGCAGCTTGGGCCAGGGCTCCTACAATGAGCAGTTCTTC
CASSLGQGSYNEQFF
>TRBJ1-5|TRBV25-1|.
TGTGCCAGCAGCTTTACAGGGAATCAGCCCCAGCATTTT
CASSFTGNQPQHF